What follows are 17 T cell receptor beta chains derived from one specimen sequenced in a study of post-analysis software for immune sequencing data. Study-level results: Compared with controls, patients had more of roughly 5 TRBV segments, including TRBV5-6, TRBV5-1 and TRBV20-1.

These receptors' antigens are unknown. Sequencing libraries made from TCR beta cDNA carried unique molecular identifiers. TCRdb reprocessed the PCR reads with MiXCR, giving one entry per CDR3 protein. The table shows about 770,000 distinct CDR3 sequences, with 46% occurring only once. Material for sequencing was blood. All receptors derive from a girl aged 5-17 years with multiple sclerosis.

This sequence joins TRBV29-1 and TRBJ2-7; D could derive from TRBD1 or TRBD2 (6 bases each). The CDR3 has 11 residues. CDR1 SQVTM and CDR2 ANQGSEA come from the germline V gene. V lost 7 bases, J lost 7 bases, and 14 bases lay in between. CDR3 DNA: TGCAGCGGGAACGAGGGGGGTGAGCAGTACTTC. Translated: CSGNEGGEQYF.

This rearrangement joins TRBV4-3 to TRBJ2-6; 9 nucleotides align to TRBD2. Trimming took 1 base from V and 0 from J; bases not matched to a gene: 7. This CDR3 has 19 amino acids. Per the germline V gene, CDR1 is LGHNA and CDR2 is YSLEER. CDR3 sequence reads: CASSQVPSGRTSGANVLTF. The CDR3 nucleotides are TGCGCCAGCAGCCAAGTACCCAGCGGGAGGACCTCTGGGGCCAACGTCCTGACTTTC.

The chain employs TRBV29-1 and TRBJ1-2; 7 bases align to TRBD1. The CDR3 contains 13 residues. J was trimmed by 7 bases and V by 4 bases; bases with no gene match: 9. In germline, CDR1 is SQVTM, CDR2 ANQGSEA. The CDR3 nucleotides read TGCAGCGTTGCGGGGGGACAGATGAGTGGCTACACCTTC. Translated: CSVAGGQMSGYTF.

V gene TRBV27 combines with J gene TRBJ2-1, with D maybe TRBD2 (6 bases). CDR1 is MNHEY and CDR2 is SMNVEV in the germline V gene (reference sequence). Trimming took 0 bases from V and 15 from J, leaving 15 bases between them. The CDR3 has 13 amino acids. The CDR3 DNA follows: TGTGCCAGCAGTTTATCTTTCGGTCAGGAGGGGTTCTTC. Protein: CASSLSFGQEGFF.

The chain is built from TRBV29-1 and TRBJ2-1; 8 bases fit TRBD2. Germline V gene sequence: CDR1 SQVTM, CDR2 ANQGSEA. This CDR3 is 17 amino acids long. Unmatched junction bases numbered 13, after V lost 5 bases and J lost 1 base. CDR3 sequence (DNA): TGCAGCGTTACGAATTTGGGCGGGAGGACTTCCTACAATGAGCAGTTCTTC. This codes for CSVTNLGGRTSYNEQFF.

The chain uses TRBV11-2 and TRBJ2-3; D unclear. The germline V gene encodes CDR1 SGHAT and CDR2 FQNNGV. Between the trimmed V and J ends, which lost 4 bases and 2 bases, there was a span of 13 bases. The CDR3 consists of 15 residues. The CDR3 region is CASSSARSPTDTQYF. CDR3 DNA sequence: TGTGCCAGCAGCTCGGCCCGGAGCCCCACAGATACGCAGTATTTT.

The rearrangement uses TRBV13 and TRBJ2-1; D unclear. From germline, CDR1 is PRHDT and CDR2 FYEKMQ (reference sequence). The CDR3 runs 15 residues. The V end lost 1 base, the J end lost 8 bases, and 15 bases lay between the germline ends. CDR3 protein: CASSLEGKVVHEQFF. CDR3 sequence (DNA): TGTGCCAGCAGCTTAGAAGGCAAGGTGGTCCATGAGCAGTTCTTC.

The V gene is TRBV6-5, the J gene TRBJ2-3, with 8 bases aligning to TRBD2. This CDR3 contains 18 residues. CDR1 is MNHEY and CDR2 is SVGAGI in the germline V gene. The V and J ends lost 4 bases and 3 bases, in that order; junction bases with no gene match: 15. CDR3 coding DNA: TGTGCCAGCAGTTGGGGTAGCGGGACCGCGGCAACAACAGATACGCAGTATTTT. Its translation: CASSWGSGTAATTDTQYF.

This chain connects TRBV12-3 or TRBV12-4 to TRBJ1-2; weak D call: TRBD1 (6 bases). This CDR3 has 14 residues. Trimming left V 6 bases short and J 7 bases short, with 18 bases between. This CDR3 reads CASSPGTSFGGYTF. CDR3 bases: TGTGCCAGCAGCCCCGGGACAAGCTTTGGTGGCTACACCTTC.

V gene TRBV12-3 or TRBV12-4 combines with J gene TRBJ2-7, with 7 bases identical to TRBD2. The CDR3 contains 16 residues. Trimming removed 5 bases from V and 0 bases from J; junction bases left unmatched: 10. The CDR3 nucleotides read TGTGCCAGCAGTCGAACCTCCTGGGAGGGCTCCTACGAGCAGTACTTC. This translates into CASSRTSWEGSYEQYF.

This CDR3 is CASSLMPTSGYEQYF. DNA for the CDR3: TGTGCCAGCAGCTTAATGCCGACTAGCGGCTACGAGCAGTACTTC. This chain joins TRBV7-3 and TRBJ2-7; 9 bases align to TRBD2. V shed 1 base and J 3 bases; nucleotides not matched to a gene: 4. Per the germline V gene, CDR1 is SGHTA and CDR2 is FQGTGA. The CDR3 has 15 residues.

The V call is TRBV4-1, the J call TRBJ2-7, with D maybe TRBD1 (5 bases). CDR1 is MGHRA and CDR2 is YSYEKL in the germline V gene. Trimming removed 4 bases at V and 0 bases at J, with 13 bases between. The CDR3 runs 15 residues. The CDR3 DNA reads TGCGCCAGCAGCCTCTCAGGGTCGATCTCCTACGAGCAGTACTTC. This encodes CASSLSGSISYEQYF.

The genes are TRBV20-1 and TRBJ1-5, with unresolved D. This CDR3 spans 17 amino acids. Germline V CDR1 and CDR2: DFQATT, SNEGSKA (reference sequence). The V and J ends lost 1 base and 0 bases respectively, with 16 bases between them. The DNA for the CDR3 is TGCAGTGCTAGAGGTAGACATATGGTAAATAGCAATCAGCCCCAGCATTTT. Its translation is CSARGRHMVNSNQPQHF.

CDR3 in amino acids: CAISVTGREQFF. In DNA form, the CDR3 reads TGTGCCATCAGTGTCACAGGGAGGGAGCAGTTCTTC. The chain uses TRBV10-3 and TRBJ2-1, with D tentatively TRBD1 or TRBD2 (6 bases each). Trimming left V 4 bases short and J 10 bases short, with 11 bases between. CDR3 length: 12 residues. From germline, CDR1 is ENHRY and CDR2 SYGVKD.

The chain joins TRBV6-1 to TRBJ2-1, with 11 bases matching TRBD2. CDR1 is MNHNS, CDR2 SASEGT, per germline. The CDR3 spans 13 residues. CDR3 nucleotides: TGTACTAGCGGGAGAAATAGCAACAATGAGCAGTTCTTC. Its protein is CTSGRNSNNEQFF.

The chain employs TRBV18 and TRBJ2-1, with TRBD2 as a possible D gene (6 bases). The length of the CDR3 is 15 residues. V was clipped by 0 bases and J by 4 bases, with 10 bases between them. Germline V gene data show CDR1 as KGHSH and CDR2 as LQKENI. CDR3 residues: CASSPPERAYNEQFF. CDR3 nucleotides: TGTGCCAGCTCACCACCGGAGCGGGCATACAATGAGCAGTTCTTC.

The chain uses TRBV29-1 and TRBJ2-1; D is ambiguous. In germline, CDR1 is SQVTM, CDR2 ANQGSEA. Deletions cut 6 bases from V and 5 bases from J, with 11 bases between. The CDR3 totals 12 residues. CDR3 protein: CSVSNWDNEQFF. DNA of the CDR3: TGCAGCGTCTCCAACTGGGACAATGAGCAGTTCTTC.